The subject of this entry is one TCR beta chain. The antigen remains unidentified. The data stem from a study of shared clonotypes between healthy human individuals. Here immunoSEQ multiplex PCR was the method, and the copy in TCRdb shows in-frame clones only, minus some. In the table there are fewer than 3 million clones, 85% to 95% of which are singletons. The CDR3 is 16 amino acids. Germline V gives CDR1 SGDLS, CDR2 YYNGEE. The trim removed 4 bases at V and 8 bases at J, leaving 8 bases unmatched. Study outcomes and limitations: Deeper or shallower sequencing was expected to change how clonotypes are shared among donors. Shared clonotypes: roughly 4.7% naive CD4, roughly 3.5% naive CD8, less than 2.5% memory CD4, about 0.4% memory CD8. Naive subsets generally had larger estimated richness than memory subsets.

The sequence came from a young man in good health. Some clones in this sample may be carry-over from other donors' samples. Specimen: naive CD4+ T cells from PBMCs. The subset: CD45RA+ positively selected. The chain has TRBV9 and TRBJ2-2, with 13 bases fitting TRBD2. CDR3 sequence reads: CASSRLAGGSGGELFF. The CDR3 DNA reads as TGTGCCAGCAGCCGACTAGCGGGAGGTTCGGGAGGGGAGCTGTTTTTT.